This TCR beta chain was obtained from a study of T cell responses to AZD1222 COVID-19 vaccine. Study outcomes and limitations: With two AZD1222 doses given, Spike-specific TCR breadth and depth both rose. Unmutated regions of variants are reportedly targeted by nearly half of spike-specific TCRs.

TCRdb's table, derived via immunoSEQ multiplex PCR, lists solely in-frame clones and lacks some. The table has 70,000 to 95,000 clones, approximately 90% seen once. V dropped 4 bases and J dropped 5; count of bases not matched to a gene: 3. Germline V lookup: CDR1 SGDLS, CDR2 YYNGEE. The CDR3 has 13 amino acids. About this clone: Its antigen is unidentified.

The specimen was peripheral blood, collected 28 days after the second AZD1222 dose. This clonotype originated in an adult who received the AZD1222 COVID-19 vaccine. The chain has TRBV9 and TRBJ2-1; the match to TRBD1 covers 7 bases. CDR3 sequence (DNA): TGTGCCAGCAGCCTGGGACAGCACAATGAGCAGTTCTTC. Its translation is CASSLGQHNEQFF.